These 27 T cell receptor beta chains originate from one sample sequenced in a study of human T cells and chemical hapten exposure. Time point: pre-sensitization, week 0. Treatment specified: therapeutic diphenylcyclopropenone sensitization with weekly scalp DPC. TCRdb reprocessed the RACE reads via MiXCR and lists one record per CDR3 protein. The sample holds approximately 370,000 distinct CDR3 sequences, around 5.5% seen once. The sample was whole blood, taken in connection with sensitization to the hapten diphenylcyclopropenone (DPC). Every receptor here comes from a young woman with alopecia areata. Some clones in this sample may be carry-over from other donors' samples.

This clonotype came up a few times. CDR3 region: CASSQERGTNEKLFF. Here the CDR3 DNA reads TGCGCCAGCAGCCAAGAGAGGGGGACTAATGAAAAACTGTTTTTT. V is TRBV4-3 and J is TRBJ1-4, with D possibly being TRBD1 (6 bases). The CDR3 is 15 residues long. The ends were cut back, 0 bases at V and 2 bases at J, with 7 bases in the middle. Germline assignment: CDR1 LGHNA and CDR2 YSLEER.

This clonotype was found a few times. J is TRBJ1-1 and V is TRBV3-1, with D uncertain. Between the trimmed V and J ends, which lost 4 bases and 4 bases, there was a span of 19 bases. This CDR3 spans 16 amino acids. Looked up from germline, CDR1 is LGHDT and CDR2 is YNNKEL (reference sequence). The CDR3 nucleotides read TGTGCCAGCAGCCCCTTTATATCGACATCCGGCACTGAAGCTTTCTTT. Amino acids: CASSPFISTSGTEAFF.

Ten or more counts support this clonotype. This sequence joins TRBV2 and TRBJ2-1; 12 bases map to TRBD1. The junction had 5 bases not matched to a gene; V was cut back by 4 bases and J by 7 bases. Germline V gene sequence: CDR1 SNHLY, CDR2 FYNNEI. CDR3 length: 15 residues. CDR3 sequence reads: CASSVRDRGRNEQFF. The CDR3 nucleotides are TGTGCCAGCAGTGTCCGGGACAGGGGGCGGAATGAGCAGTTCTTC.

The genes are TRBV7-9 and TRBJ2-3; TRBD1 agrees at 9 bases. The germline V gene has CDR1 SEHNR and CDR2 FQNEAQ (reference sequence). CDR3 length equals 17 residues. V dropped 5 bases and J dropped 3; count of bases not matched to a gene: 12. CDR3 amino acids: CASSPKRTGEETDTQYF. CDR3 nucleotides: TGTGCCAGCAGCCCTAAGAGGACAGGGGAGGAAACAGATACGCAGTATTTT.

This clonotype was observed at least ten times. The chain is built from TRBV29-1 and TRBJ1-5; maybe TRBD1 (5 bases). The CDR3 runs to 13 residues. The V gene's germline CDR1 is SQVTM and CDR2 ANQGSEA. V lost 4 bases and J 7 bases, leaving 14 bases between the germline ends. This CDR3 reads CSVVVSGDQPQHF. CDR3 nucleotide sequence: TGCAGCGTTGTAGTTTCGGGGGACCAGCCCCAGCATTTT.

This clonotype was picked up a small number of times. The rearrangement joins TRBV7-8 to TRBJ2-7; D gene ambiguous. Per germline, CDR1 SGHVS and CDR2 FQNEAQ. The CDR3 runs 14 residues. Trimming removed 4 bases at V and 0 bases at J, with 10 bases between. CDR3 in amino acids: CASSSHSSSYEQYF. In DNA, the CDR3 is TGTGCCAGCAGCTCCCACAGTAGCTCCTACGAGCAGTACTTC. Variable domain in full (rest from reference TRBV7-8 and TRBJ2-7): GAGVSQSPRYKVAKRGQDVALRCDPISGHVSLFWYQQALGQGPEFLTYFQNEAQLDKSGLPSDRFFAERPEGSVSTLKIQRTQQEDSAVYLCASSSHSSSYEQYFGPGTRLTVT.

This clonotype was counted ten times or more. This chain uses TRBV15 with TRBJ2-1, with 15 bases that match TRBD2. CDR1 and CDR2 (germline): LNHNV, YYDKDF (reference sequence). Trimming at V came to 9 bases and at J to 6 bases, leaving 3 bases not matched to a gene. The CDR3 spans 14 residues. The CDR3 bases are TGTGCCACTAAGGGACTAGCGGGGGGCAATGAGCAGTTCTTC. Translated: CATKGLAGGNEQFF.

V and J are TRBV25-1 and TRBJ1-1, with 8 bases that match TRBD1. J lost 0 bases, V lost 6 bases, and 9 bases had no gene match. The germline V gene has CDR1 MGHDK and CDR2 SYGVNS. The length of the CDR3 is 16 residues. The CDR3 protein is CASSPRTGMMNTEAFF. CDR3 in DNA: TGTGCCAGCAGCCCCCGGACAGGGATGATGAACACTGAAGCTTTCTTT.

This clonotype was detected ten times or more. CDR3 residues: CASSVWRQLSSGANVLTF. In DNA, the CDR3 is TGCGCCAGCAGCGTCTGGAGGCAGTTAAGCTCTGGGGCCAACGTCCTGACTTTC. This chain connects TRBV5-1 to TRBJ2-6, with D maybe TRBD2 (5 bases). The CDR3 loop spans 18 amino acids. The germline CDR1 and CDR2 sequences are SGHRS and YFSETQ. V was pared by 4 bases and J by 0 bases, with 17 bases between.

This clonotype was seen at least ten times. For the CDR3, the DNA is TGTGCCACCAGTGAAGACCCCAGGGGAGGATACCCCGGGGAGCTGTTTTTT. Its translation is CATSEDPRGGYPGELFF. This chain connects TRBV24-1 to TRBJ2-2; D possibly uses TRBD1 or TRBD2 (6 bases each). Trimming pared 4 bases from V and 6 bases from J, leaving 20 bases between. The CDR3 sequence is 17 residues long. Germline V CDR1 and CDR2: KGHDR, SFDVKD.

This clonotype has just a few counts. The chain employs TRBV11-2 and TRBJ1-2; D ambiguous. Germline V lookup: CDR1 SGHAT, CDR2 FQNNGV. The CDR3 runs to 12 residues. V was shortened by 5 bases and J by 2 bases, with 6 bases between the two germline ends. The CDR3 bases are TGTGCCAGCAGCCCCCCGAACTATGGCTACACCTTC. It codes for CASSPPNYGYTF.

The J gene is TRBJ1-5, the V gene TRBV2, with 7 bases identical to TRBD1. CDR3 length: 15 residues. Germline V gene sequence: CDR1 SNHLY, CDR2 FYNNEI. The V segment lost 4 bases and the J segment 0 bases; nucleotides outside the gene matches: 3. CDR3 sequence: CASSVQGPSNQPQHF. The CDR3 DNA reads TGTGCCAGCAGTGTACAGGGGCCTAGCAATCAGCCCCAGCATTTT. Full variable domain (outside the CDR3, taken from reference TRBV2 and TRBJ1-5): EPEVTQTPSHQVTQMGQEVILRCVPISNHLYFYWYRQILGQKVEFLVSFYNNEISEKSEIFDDQFSVERPDGSNFTLKIRSTKLEDSAMYFCASSVQGPSNQPQHFGDGTRLSIL.

In its sample, this clonotype was seen many times. The V gene is TRBV5-1, the J gene TRBJ1-1; D may be TRBD1 (6 bases). The CDR3 has 11 amino acids. Looked up from germline, CDR1 is SGHRS and CDR2 is YFSETQ. The ends were cut back, 3 bases at V and 7 bases at J, with 7 bases in the middle. As DNA, the CDR3 is TGCGCCAGCAGCTCGGACAGTGAAGCTTTCTTT. This sequence encodes CASSSDSEAFF.

J is TRBJ2-1 and V is TRBV19; weak D call: TRBD2 (6 bases). Trimming removed 5 bases from V and 7 bases from J, with 9 bases in between. The CDR3 is 12 residues long. The V gene's germline CDR1 is LNHDA and CDR2 SQIVND (reference sequence). The CDR3 DNA reads as TGTGCCAGTAGTCCCGGACTAAATGAGCAGTTCTTC. Protein: CASSPGLNEQFF.

This clonotype was picked up many times. This chain connects TRBV6-2 or TRBV6-3 to TRBJ2-1; tentative D call: TRBD1 (5 bases). The V end was cut by 6 bases, the J end by 14 bases, with 17 bases between. This CDR3 is built from 12 residues. Germline loops: CDR1 MNHEY, CDR2 SVGEGT. CDR3: CASSPTGLQEFF. The DNA for the CDR3 is TGTGCCAGCAGCCCAACAGGATTGCAGGAGTTCTTC.

This clonotype was seen more than once but under ten times. The chain links TRBV21-1 to TRBJ1-2; the table calls TRBD1, which could not be checked here. TRBV21-1 is labeled a pseudogene. The CDR3 loop spans 16 amino acids. The chain's CDR3 is CASSKRYPRTAYGYTF. The CDR3 DNA reads TGTGCCAGCAGCAAACGATATCCCAGGACAGCCTATGGCTACACCTTC.

The chain combines TRBV4-1 with TRBJ2-5, with 9 bases fitting TRBD2. CDR3 size: 16 residues. Germline V gene data show CDR1 as MGHRA and CDR2 as YSYEKL. The V gene end was trimmed by 0 bases and the J gene end by 5 bases; junction bases not matched to a gene: 7. CDR3 DNA: TGCGCCAGCAGCCAAGATACAGGACTAGCGCAGGAGACCCAGTACTTC. Protein sequence: CASSQDTGLAQETQYF.

This clonotype was seen a few times. The J gene is TRBJ2-5, the V gene TRBV25-1; TRBD1 matches at 7 bases. This CDR3 comprises 15 residues. V was pared by 0 bases and J by 2 bases, with 3 bases of the junction left unmatched. Germline V gives CDR1 MGHDK, CDR2 SYGVNS. The CDR3 DNA follows: TGTGCCAGCAGTGAATATGGGACAGTACAAGAGACCCAGTACTTC. Protein sequence: CASSEYGTVQETQYF.

This clonotype came up many times. V usage is TRBV6-5 and J usage is TRBJ2-3; maybe TRBD2 (5 bases). Trimming cost V 4 bases and J 4 bases, with 9 bases left between them. The CDR3 has 13 amino acids. Germline lookup yields CDR1 MNHEY and CDR2 SVGAGI. The CDR3 protein is CASSSMRADTQYF. CDR3 coding DNA: TGTGCCAGCAGTTCCATGAGGGCAGATACGCAGTATTTT.

This clonotype has more than one count but fewer than ten. Here the CDR3 DNA reads TGTGCCAGCAGCTTAGCGAAAGGACAGGGACCTAACTATGGCTACACCTTC. Translating gives CASSLAKGQGPNYGYTF. The chain uses TRBV7-2 and TRBJ1-2, with 8 bases matching TRBD1. Unmatched junction bases numbered 6, after V lost 0 bases and J lost 0 bases. The CDR3 runs to 17 residues. The germline gives CDR1 SGHTA, CDR2 FQGNSA.

The gene calls are TRBV5-4 and TRBJ2-7; the match to TRBD1 covers 7 bases. This CDR3 region has 16 residues. The trim removed 0 bases at V and 3 bases at J, leaving 9 bases unmatched. Germline loops: CDR1 SGHNT, CDR2 YYREEE (reference sequence). CDR3: CASSLAGTVNYYEQYF. The CDR3 DNA reads as TGTGCCAGCAGCTTGGCAGGGACAGTAAACTACTACGAGCAGTACTTC.

The chain recombines TRBV7-8 with TRBJ1-2; no firm D call. V dropped 1 base and J dropped 8 bases, with 11 bases sitting between them. This CDR3 has 13 amino acids. The germline V gene encodes CDR1 SGHVS and CDR2 FQNEAQ. The CDR3 loop is CASSLVRGEGYTF. The CDR3 DNA reads TGTGCCAGCAGCTTAGTACGCGGAGAGGGCTACACCTTC.

This clonotype showed up many times. This chain uses TRBV29-1 with TRBJ2-5; D gene uncertain. The CDR3 runs to 12 residues. Per the germline V gene, CDR1 is SQVTM and CDR2 is ANQGSEA. Trimming left V 0 bases short and J 3 bases short, with 5 bases between. CDR3 nucleotide sequence: TGCAGCGTTGAAGAAGTTAAAGAGACCCAGTACTTC. Translating gives CSVEEVKETQYF.

This clonotype occurred a few times. The chain has TRBV20-1 and TRBJ2-7; D gene unclear. The V gene's germline CDR1 is DFQATT and CDR2 SNEGSKA (reference sequence). The CDR3 extends over 15 amino acids. V lost 7 bases and J 2 bases, leaving 21 bases between the germline ends. In nucleotides, the CDR3 is TGCAGTGTCCCTATCGCTCAGGCGGTTACCTACGAGCAGTACTTC. It specifies CSVPIAQAVTYEQYF.

There are many counts of this clonotype. The chain uses TRBV7-9 and TRBJ2-1, with D hard to call. This CDR3 has 13 residues. With 1 base removed from V and 6 bases from J, the gap between germline ends came to 7 bases. The germline V gene has CDR1 SEHNR and CDR2 FQNEAQ (reference sequence). As DNA, the CDR3 is TGTGCCAGCAGCTTAGGGATAGTCAATGAGCAGTTCTTC. Encoded protein: CASSLGIVNEQFF.

This clonotype came up many times. This chain uses TRBV6-5 with TRBJ2-6; D is ambiguous. The CDR3 spans 16 residues. The V and J ends lost 0 bases and 2 bases respectively, with 8 bases between them. Per the germline V gene, CDR1 is MNHEY and CDR2 is SVGAGI. CDR3 sequence (DNA): TGTGCCAGCAGTTACTCCATGGGCGCTGGGGCCAACGTCCTGACTTTC. Translating it yields CASSYSMGAGANVLTF.

Concerning this clonotype: This may stem from a read error, because a much larger clone lies one nucleotide away. This chain joins TRBV6-5 and TRBJ1-4, with TRBD1 matching over 7 bases. Germline lookup yields CDR1 MNHEY and CDR2 SVGAGI. The CDR3 has 14 residues. The DNA of the CDR3 is TGTGCCAGCAGTCGACAGGGTCTATCGGAAAAACTGTTATTT. It specifies CASSRQGLSEKLLF.